This T cell receptor (beta chain) was sequenced during a study of blood T cell repertoires in COVID-19. Study details: COVID-19 samples from acute and convalescent phases originated in the United States, Italy and Spain. PBMCs, B-cell-depleted T cells, or T cells provided the cDNA or gDNA that made up the material.

V was shortened by 0 bases and J by 0 bases, with 6 bases between the two germline ends. CDR1 ENHRY and CDR2 SYGVKD come from the germline V gene. This CDR3 is built from 15 residues. In the study's own analysis: Using reference gene primer amplification, nucleated cell counts were estimated. TCRdb's table, derived via immunoSEQ multiplex PCR, lists solely in-frame clones and lacks some. That table supplies the V and J calls and clone size; D and trimming were determined from the DNA. This table has about 270,000 clones, around 82% appearing once. J is TRBJ1-3 and V is TRBV10-3; no definite D call. The receptor was derived from a young woman with acute or convalescent COVID-19. Input material: peripheral blood. DNA of the CDR3: TGTGCCATCAGTGAGTCTATTAACTCTGGAAACACCATATATTTT. Translation: CAISESINSGNTIYF.